This T cell receptor beta chain was sequenced in a study of blood T cell repertoires in COVID-19. Study details: Samples of COVID-19 (acute and convalescent) were obtained from the United States, Italy and Spain. Sample material is recorded as cDNA or gDNA derived from T cells, B-cell-depleted T cells, or PBMCs.

Per the authors' pipeline: Using reference gene primer amplification, nucleated cell counts were estimated. Only in-frame clones appear in the TCRdb table, and some are missing; sequencing was by immunoSEQ multiplex PCR. V and J calls and clone size are copied from that table; D and trimming were computed from the DNA. The sample has nearly 15,000 clones; around 77% are singletons. CDR3 length equals 15 residues. Trimming at V came to 2 bases and at J to 5 bases, leaving 9 bases not matched to a gene. The chain joins TRBV5-3 to TRBJ2-7, with 8 bases identical to TRBD2. TRBV5-3 is an ORF; its function is uncertain. The source material was peripheral blood. The sequence came from a human donor in a cohort sampled during active COVID-19. Here the CDR3 DNA reads TGTGCCAGAAGCTTACGCCTCGCGGGAGGACACGAGCAGTACTTC. Its translation is CARSLRLAGGHEQYF.